The 19 T cell receptor beta chains given below trace back to one sample, sequenced in a study of T cells after yellow fever vaccination. TCRdb used MiXCR to reprocess the 5' RACE reads, holding one entry per CDR3 protein. The table shows a few hundred thousand distinct CDR3 sequences, with approximately 16% occurring only once. This specimen consisted of PBMCs, obtained about 5 days after the first yellow fever vaccination. These receptors came from a man younger than 30 who received the YFV17D yellow fever vaccine.

As regards this clonotype: Possible read error: a much larger clone is one base away. This chain uses TRBV4-1 with TRBJ2-3, with 9 bases identical to TRBD2. Germline CDR1 and CDR2: MGHRA and YSYEKL. The length of the CDR3 is 15 residues. V dropped 1 base and J dropped 2; count of bases not matched to a gene: 1. The CDR3 protein is CASSQASGDTDTQYF. CDR3 DNA sequence: TGCGCCAGCAGCCAAGCTAGCGGGGACACAGATACGCAGTATTTT.

This clonotype has a count of ten or more. The chain has TRBV7-9 and TRBJ1-1; D might be TRBD1 (5 bases). Germline CDR1 is SEHNR and CDR2 is FQNEAQ (reference sequence). Trimming removed 2 bases at V and 5 bases at J, with 12 bases between. The CDR3 sequence is 14 residues long. The CDR3 loop is CASSLSPTETEAFF. The CDR3 DNA reads TGTGCCAGCAGCTTAAGTCCGACAGAGACTGAAGCTTTCTTT. The full variable domain, its missing parts supplied by reference TRBV7-9 and TRBJ1-1, is DTGVSQNPRHKITKRGQNVTFRCDPISEHNRLYWYRQTLGQGPEFLTYFQNEAQLEKSRLLSDRFSAERPKGSFSTLEIQRTEQGDSAMYLCASSLSPTETEAFFGQGTRLTVV.

This clonotype was picked up a small number of times. The chain is built from TRBV27 and TRBJ1-5; the match to TRBD1 covers 7 bases. This CDR3 comprises 13 residues. V lost 6 bases, J lost 8 bases, and 7 bases stayed unmatched. The germline gives CDR1 MNHEY, CDR2 SMNVEV (reference sequence). The CDR3 protein is CASRTGAWEPQHF. The CDR3 DNA reads TGTGCCAGCAGAACAGGGGCCTGGGAGCCCCAGCATTTT.

This clonotype was counted a few times. CDR3 sequence reads: CASSEGRTYEQYV. The CDR3 coding sequence is TGTGCCAGCAGTGAAGGACGCACCTACGAGCAGTACGTC. The gene calls are TRBV6-1 and TRBJ2-7; D is uncertain. Trimming cost V 1 base and J 2 bases, with 6 bases left between them. This CDR3 is built from 13 residues. Germline CDR1 and CDR2: MNHNS and SASEGT.

This clonotype was seen ten or more times. This chain connects TRBV7-6 to TRBJ2-2; 9 positions match TRBD2. V trimming: 3 bases; J trimming: 6 bases; junction bases outside the gene matches: 5. CDR3 length equals 15 residues. CDR1 and CDR2 from the germline V gene are SGHVS and FNYEAQ. CDR3 residues: CASSLRGGLSGELFF. Here the CDR3 DNA reads TGTGCCAGCAGCTTGCGGGGGGGCTTGTCCGGGGAGCTGTTTTTT.

V gene TRBV3-1 combines with J gene TRBJ1-2, with D possibly being TRBD1 (6 bases). Germline CDR1 and CDR2: LGHDT and YNNKEL (reference sequence). CDR3 length: 15 residues. Trimming took 1 base from V and 4 from J, leaving 13 bases between them. The CDR3 loop reads CASSQGYRASYGYTF. DNA of the CDR3: TGTGCCAGCAGCCAAGGGTACAGGGCCTCCTATGGCTACACCTTC.

This clonotype was found a few times. The V and J genes are TRBV5-1 and TRBJ1-2, with D unresolved. V lost 0 bases, J lost 2 bases, and 14 bases lay in between. From germline, CDR1 is SGHRS and CDR2 YFSETQ. The CDR3 has 16 amino acids. The CDR3 DNA reads as TGCGCCAGCAGCTTGGAGAGTCAGAAGGCCAACTATGGCTACACCTTC. It yields the protein CASSLESQKANYGYTF.

This clonotype was counted only a few times. The J gene is TRBJ1-1, the V gene TRBV6-1; possible D gene TRBD1, 5 bases. Looked up from germline, CDR1 is MNHNS and CDR2 is SASEGT. The CDR3 is 14 residues long. With 6 bases removed from V and 1 base from J, the gap between germline ends came to 12 bases. Here the CDR3 DNA reads TGTGCCAGCAGCCGCCCGGGGGAGAACACTGAAGCTTTCTTT. The encoded protein is CASSRPGENTEAFF.

This clonotype was detected many times. V and J are TRBV5-1 and TRBJ2-7, with D perhaps given as TRBD1 or TRBD2 (7 bases each). V was trimmed by 1 base and J by 7 bases, leaving 12 bases between them. CDR3 length: 13 amino acids. Germline V lookup: CDR1 SGHRS, CDR2 YFSETQ. The CDR3 DNA is TGCGCCAGCAGCTTGATCAGGGGGGGGGAGCAGTACGTC. This translates into CASSLIRGGEQYV.

This clonotype appeared a few times. This chain connects TRBV7-9 to TRBJ1-2; TRBD1 is a possible D gene (5 bases). CDR3 size: 14 residues. Per the germline V gene, CDR1 is SEHNR and CDR2 is FQNEAQ (reference sequence). Deletions cut 5 bases from V and 2 bases from J, with 12 bases between. The CDR3 region has the DNA TGTGCCAGCAGCAGTGGGTGGGACAACTATGGCTACACCTTC. Its translation: CASSSGWDNYGYTF.

The chain is built from TRBV5-1 and TRBJ1-2; D possibly corresponds to TRBD1 (6 bases). The CDR3 consists of 14 residues. Deletions cut 4 bases from V and 10 bases from J, with 20 bases between. Germline lookup yields CDR1 SGHRS and CDR2 YFSETQ. As DNA, the CDR3 is TGCGCCAGCAGCCTAACCTCGGGGGGGCGCGTCTACACCTTC. Encoded protein: CASSLTSGGRVYTF.

This clonotype came up a few times. The gene calls are TRBV7-8 and TRBJ2-1; 11 nucleotides align to TRBD2. With V trimmed by 4 bases and J by 9 bases, 2 bases remained unmatched. CDR1 and CDR2 (germline): SGHVS, FQNEAQ. This CDR3 region has 13 residues. CDR3 loop: CASSSLAGGEQFF. The CDR3 DNA sequence: TGTGCCAGCAGCTCCCTAGCGGGGGGTGAGCAGTTCTTC.

This clonotype was seen a few times. The rearrangement uses TRBV5-1 and TRBJ1-4, with D possibly matching TRBD1 (6 bases). Germline values: CDR1 SGHRS, CDR2 YFSETQ. This CDR3 has 14 amino acids. Trimming pared 3 bases from V and 3 bases from J, leaving 9 bases between. CDR3 amino acids: CASSSDRPNEKLFF. The CDR3 DNA is TGCGCCAGCAGCTCGGACAGACCTAATGAAAAACTGTTTTTT. The full variable domain, completed using reference TRBV5-1 and TRBJ1-4, is KAGVTQTPRYLIKTRGQQVTLSCSPISGHRSVSWYQQTPGQGLQFLFEYFSETQRNKGNFPGRFSGRQFSNSRSEMNVSTLELGDSALYLCASSSDRPNEKLFFGSGTQLSVL.

The chain employs TRBV7-9 and TRBJ2-1; no reliable D call. V dropped 5 bases and J dropped 1 base, with 15 bases sitting between them. The CDR3 covers 16 residues. Germline V gene sequence: CDR1 SEHNR, CDR2 FQNEAQ (reference sequence). The CDR3: CASSPPLAWSYNEQFF. In DNA, the CDR3 is TGTGCCAGCAGCCCCCCCCTGGCTTGGTCCTACAATGAGCAGTTCTTC.

This clonotype was found a few times. This rearrangement joins TRBV6-1 to TRBJ2-3, with TRBD1 matching over 9 bases. V lost 6 bases, J lost 1 base, and 11 bases stayed unmatched. The CDR3 runs 17 residues. The V gene's germline CDR1 is MNHNS and CDR2 SASEGT. The CDR3 coding sequence is TGTGCCAGCAGGCCGCTTAGACAGGGGGAGGGCACAGATACGCAGTATTTT. This translates into CASRPLRQGEGTDTQYF.

The genes are TRBV5-1 and TRBJ2-3, with 7 bases lining up with TRBD1. Germline V gives CDR1 SGHRS, CDR2 YFSETQ. J was trimmed by 10 bases and V by 0 bases; bases with no gene match: 11. This CDR3 is 15 amino acids long. This CDR3 reads CASSLDPGRGQAQYF. The CDR3, as DNA: TGCGCCAGCAGCTTGGATCCAGGAAGGGGGCAAGCGCAGTATTTT.

The gene calls are TRBV5-1 and TRBJ1-4; tentative D call: TRBD1 (5 bases). The ends were cut back, 0 bases at V and 5 bases at J, with 11 bases in the middle. The length of the CDR3 is 15 residues. Germline CDR1 is SGHRS and CDR2 is YFSETQ. CDR3 DNA: TGCGCCAGCAGCTTGGAGGGACGGTCGAATGAAAAACTGTTTTTT. Translating it yields CASSLEGRSNEKLFF.

A note on this clonotype: The junction departs from the called germline gene at one end, perhaps through a read error. The chain has TRBV4-3 and TRBJ1-6; no clear D. The CDR3 contains 15 residues. Germline CDR1 and CDR2: LGHNA and YSLEER. In DNA form, the CDR3 reads TGCGCCAGCAGCCAAGACACCATTATGGATTCCCCCCTCCACTTT. This sequence encodes CASSQDTIMDSPLHF.

This chain links TRBV6-1 with TRBJ2-6; D gene unclear. V lost 6 bases, J lost 0 bases, and 9 bases lay in between. Germline lookup yields CDR1 MNHNS and CDR2 SASEGT. The CDR3 consists of 15 residues. The CDR3 loop reads CASRNQASGANVLTF. In nucleotides, the CDR3 is TGTGCCAGCAGGAATCAGGCCTCTGGGGCCAACGTCCTGACTTTC.